Each of the 32 T cell receptor beta chains below was sequenced from the same sample in a study of Tregs in tolerant kidney transplant recipients. Assay: immunoSEQ multiplex PCR; the TCRdb copy retains only in-frame clones and omits some. This sample has some 64,000 clones; nearly 98% occur once, and the top ten carry nearly 0.35%. The material was Tregs from blood, obtained before the transplant. The receptors come from a human donor who received a combined kidney and bone marrow transplant.

The chain links TRBV6-5 to TRBJ2-1; TRBD2 agrees at 8 bases. Germline CDR1 reads MNHEY; CDR2 reads SVGAGI. V trimming: 4 bases; J trimming: 2 bases; junction bases outside the gene matches: 4. CDR3 length: 15 residues. CDR3 bases: TGTGCCAGCAGTTCCGGGACTAGGCCCTACAATGAGCAGTTCTTC. Amino acid sequence: CASSSGTRPYNEQFF.

The chain has TRBV11-3 and TRBJ1-1, with a possible D match to TRBD1 (6 bases). The germline V and J ends were trimmed by 7 bases and 1 base, with 16 bases remaining between them. Germline loops: CDR1 SGHNT, CDR2 YENEEA. The CDR3 runs to 15 residues. The CDR3 sequence is CASTQLGGRNTEAFF. CDR3 nucleotide sequence: TGTGCCAGCACGCAATTGGGGGGGCGGAACACTGAAGCTTTCTTT.

The chain recombines TRBV29-1 with TRBJ2-7; maybe TRBD1 (6 bases). There are 17 residues in the CDR3. Germline V lookup: CDR1 SQVTM, CDR2 ANQGSEA. Trimming pared 7 bases from V and 3 bases from J, leaving 28 bases between. In DNA, the CDR3 is TGCAGCGCTAATGTCCCCGAACCGCGACAGGCTAACTACGAGCAGTACTTC. Its translation is CSANVPEPRQANYEQYF.

The rearrangement uses TRBV7-6 and TRBJ2-3; TRBD2 agrees at 10 bases. Germline assignment: CDR1 SGHVS and CDR2 FNYEAQ. This CDR3 has 15 residues. V was pared by 4 bases and J by 1 base, with 2 bases of the junction left unmatched. CDR3 sequence reads: CASSYLAGGTDTQYF. DNA for the CDR3: TGTGCCAGCAGCTACCTAGCGGGAGGCACAGATACGCAGTATTTT. The whole variable domain, remainder taken from reference TRBV7-6 and TRBJ2-3, is GAGVSQSPRYKVTKRGQDVALRCDPISGHVSLYWYRQALGQGPEFLTYFNYEAQQDKSGLPNDRFSAERPEGSISTLTIQRTEQRDSAMYRCASSYLAGGTDTQYFGPGTRLTVL.

Only one count was recorded for this clone. V is TRBV6-1 and J is TRBJ2-7, with 8 bases aligning to TRBD1. CDR1 and CDR2 (germline): MNHNS, SASEGT. This CDR3 has 15 amino acids. V lost 3 bases to trimming and J lost 5 bases; unmatched junction nucleotides: 9. CDR3 sequence: CASSEQGANPHEQYF. In DNA form, the CDR3 reads TGTGCCAGCAGTGAGCAGGGGGCGAATCCCCACGAGCAGTACTTC.

This chain uses TRBV10-3 with TRBJ2-7; maybe TRBD1 (5 bases). This CDR3 is 13 amino acids long. Per germline, CDR1 ENHRY and CDR2 SYGVKD. The V end lost 4 bases, the J end lost 6 bases, and 13 bases lay between the germline ends. CDR3 region: CAISAQGYGEQYF. The DNA for the CDR3 is TGTGCCATCAGTGCTCAGGGATACGGCGAGCAGTACTTC.

The CDR3 DNA reads as TGTGCCAGCAGCTTGAGGGACAGGGTCACCGGGGAGCTGTTTTTT. It translates to CASSLRDRVTGELFF. J is TRBJ2-2 and V is TRBV7-8; TRBD1 agrees at 9 bases. This CDR3 spans 15 amino acids. Germline CDR1 SGHVS, CDR2 FQNEAQ. V dropped 3 bases and J dropped 4; count of bases not matched to a gene: 3.

This clone was seen once. The rearrangement uses TRBV7-8 and TRBJ1-2, with 8 positions matching TRBD1. V lost 5 bases and J lost 3; bases outside the gene matches: 2. The CDR3 totals 13 residues. Germline lookup yields CDR1 SGHVS and CDR2 FQNEAQ. This CDR3 is CASSLTGDYGYTF. CDR3 coding DNA: TGTGCCAGCAGCCTGACAGGGGACTATGGCTACACCTTC.

This clone was observed a single time. The chain employs TRBV6-5 and TRBJ1-5; D is unclear. V lost 5 bases and J lost 9, with 11 bases in between. Germline-derived CDR1 and CDR2 are MNHEY and SVGAGI. This CDR3 region has 12 residues. As DNA, the CDR3 is TGTGCCAGCAGTAGAGGAGAGGGGCCCCAGCATTTT. Amino acids: CASSRGEGPQHF.

The chain recombines TRBV25-1 with TRBJ1-2; 9 positions match TRBD1. The trim removed 4 bases at V and 8 bases at J, leaving 17 bases unmatched. Per germline, CDR1 MGHDK and CDR2 SYGVNS. The length of the CDR3 is 17 residues. CDR3 in DNA: TGTGCCAGCAGTGGTCCCGGGACAGGGAGCATGGTTAGGGGCTACACCTTC. This codes for CASSGPGTGSMVRGYTF.

This sequence joins TRBV6-6 and TRBJ2-3; TRBD1 might be the D (5 bases). The CDR3 contains 16 residues. Germline V gene lookup returns CDR1 MNHNY and CDR2 SVGAGI (reference sequence). V lost 2 bases and J 1 base, leaving 13 bases between the germline ends. CDR3 sequence (DNA): TGTGCCAGCAGTTACGGGTCAGGGTCAGGCACAGATACGCAGTATTTT. Its protein is CASSYGSGSGTDTQYF.

J is TRBJ2-1 and V is TRBV30; TRBD2 aligns across 7 bases. Germline V lookup: CDR1 GTSNPN, CDR2 SVGIG (reference sequence). This CDR3 is built from 15 residues. Trimming took 0 bases from V and 4 from J; bases not matched to a gene: 6. The chain's CDR3 is CAWSVRTGLYNEQFF. The CDR3, as DNA: TGTGCCTGGAGTGTACGTACGGGACTATACAATGAGCAGTTCTTC.

This chain connects TRBV7-2 to TRBJ1-6, with 9 nucleotides matching TRBD1. This CDR3 comprises 15 residues. Germline-derived CDR1 and CDR2 are SGHTA and FQGNSA. With 1 base clipped from V and 9 bases from J, the junction kept 4 bases outside the gene matches. DNA for the CDR3: TGTGCCAGCAGCTTAGGGGGACAGGGAACTTCACCCCTCCACTTT. Protein product: CASSLGGQGTSPLHF.

The gene calls are TRBV27 and TRBJ2-7, with 7 bases that match TRBD2. The V and J ends lost 2 bases and 7 bases, in that order; junction bases with no gene match: 2. Germline CDR1 MNHEY, CDR2 SMNVEV (reference sequence). The CDR3 totals 12 residues. CDR3 amino acids: CASSLSGEEQYF. CDR3 in DNA: TGTGCCAGCAGTTTAAGCGGGGAAGAGCAGTACTTC.

This chain joins TRBV19 and TRBJ2-7; 7 bases agree with TRBD1. The CDR3 runs to 14 residues. The germline CDR1 and CDR2 sequences are LNHDA and SQIVND (reference sequence). The V and J ends lost 2 bases and 2 bases, in that order; junction bases with no gene match: 3. This CDR3 reads CASSIRGQPYEQYF. The CDR3 DNA reads as TGTGCCAGTAGTATAAGGGGACAGCCCTACGAGCAGTACTTC.

The chain carries TRBV5-1 and TRBJ2-2; D is possibly TRBD2 (5 bases). V was clipped by 0 bases and J by 1 base, with 10 bases between them. The CDR3 consists of 16 residues. Per the germline V gene, CDR1 is SGHRS and CDR2 is YFSETQ. The CDR3 loop reads CASSLGGSQNTGELFF. The CDR3 DNA follows: TGCGCCAGCAGCTTGGGAGGGAGCCAGAACACCGGGGAGCTGTTTTTT. The variable domain in full, completed from reference TRBV5-1 and TRBJ2-2, reads KAGVTQTPRYLIKTRGQQVTLSCSPISGHRSVSWYQQTPGQGLQFLFEYFSETQRNKGNFPGRFSGRQFSNSRSEMNVSTLELGDSALYLCASSLGGSQNTGELFFGEGSRLTVL.

This chain connects TRBV5-1 to TRBJ2-3, with D perhaps matching TRBD2 (6 bases). Germline CDR1 reads SGHRS; CDR2 reads YFSETQ. The CDR3 totals 15 residues. Between the trimmed V and J ends, which lost 0 bases and 2 bases, there was a span of 10 bases. CDR3 DNA sequence: TGCGCCAGCAGCTTGGGTAGCGGCCTCACAGATACGCAGTATTTT. It specifies CASSLGSGLTDTQYF. Looking up the rest from reference TRBV5-1 and TRBJ2-3 gives the full variable domain: KAGVTQTPRYLIKTRGQQVTLSCSPISGHRSVSWYQQTPGQGLQFLFEYFSETQRNKGNFPGRFSGRQFSNSRSEMNVSTLELGDSALYLCASSLGSGLTDTQYFGPGTRLTVL.

CDR3 in amino acids: CASSPKSIPGQTNTGELFF. CDR3 DNA: TGTGCCAGCAGCCCTAAATCGATACCGGGACAGACGAACACCGGGGAGCTGTTTTTT. The rearrangement uses TRBV7-9 and TRBJ2-2, with 7 bases aligning to TRBD1. This CDR3 contains 19 residues. CDR1 is SEHNR, CDR2 FQNEAQ, per germline (reference sequence). The junction had 15 bases not matched to a gene; V was cut back by 5 bases and J by 0 bases.

CDR3 sequence: CATRTAGGREQYF. DNA for the CDR3: TGTGCCACCCGAACAGCGGGAGGAAGAGAGCAGTACTTC. The chain joins TRBV6-1 to TRBJ2-7; 9 nucleotides agree with TRBD2. Germline CDR1 is MNHNS and CDR2 is SASEGT. The J segment lost 7 bases and the V segment lost 10 bases, leaving 11 bases of the junction unmatched. The CDR3 contains 13 residues.

J is TRBJ2-5 and V is TRBV6-1; TRBD2 agrees at 9 bases. This CDR3 comprises 17 residues. Germline trimming cut 4 bases from V and 2 bases from J; bases unmatched to any gene: 11. Germline loops: CDR1 MNHNS, CDR2 SASEGT. In DNA form, the CDR3 reads TGTGCCAGCAGTGGAGGGATTTATCTAGCGGGGCAAGAGACCCAGTACTTC. This gives the protein CASSGGIYLAGQETQYF.

CDR3 loop: CASSVVTGVLFF. For the CDR3, the DNA is TGCGCCAGCAGCGTCGTAACAGGGGTGTTGTTTTTT. The V and J genes are TRBV5-1 and TRBJ2-2, with 7 positions matching TRBD1. V lost 4 bases to trimming and J lost 15 bases; unmatched junction nucleotides: 9. This CDR3 has 12 amino acids. Per the germline V gene, CDR1 is SGHRS and CDR2 is YFSETQ.

The V gene is TRBV19, the J gene TRBJ1-2; possibly TRBD1 for D (5 bases). The V gene's germline CDR1 is LNHDA and CDR2 SQIVND (reference sequence). The CDR3 covers 16 residues. The germline V and J ends were trimmed by 0 bases and 7 bases, with 18 bases remaining between them. CDR3 bases: TGTGCCAGTAGTATAGATCTAACTCTGAGGGGACTTGGCTACACCTTC. Its translation: CASSIDLTLRGLGYTF.

This clone was recorded once. The chain recombines TRBV6-6 with TRBJ2-1, with 7 bases that match TRBD1. Trimming removed 0 bases from V and 4 bases from J; junction bases left unmatched: 6. This CDR3 is 16 amino acids long. Germline V gene lookup returns CDR1 MNHNY and CDR2 SVGAGI (reference sequence). CDR3 nucleotide sequence: TGTGCCAGCAGTTACTCGAAGGGGGCGTATTACAATGAGCAGTTCTTC. Encoded protein: CASSYSKGAYYNEQFF.

This chain links TRBV4-2 with TRBJ2-1; the D gene is possibly TRBD1 (5 bases). This CDR3 contains 13 residues. The germline V and J ends were trimmed by 1 base and 9 bases, with 10 bases remaining between them. Germline CDR1 reads LGHNA; CDR2 reads YNFKEQ. The CDR3: CASSQGRVTEQFF. In DNA, the CDR3 is TGTGCCAGCAGCCAAGGCAGGGTGACTGAGCAGTTCTTC.

V usage is TRBV5-6 and J usage is TRBJ2-7, with D unresolved. The length of the CDR3 is 14 residues. The V end was cut by 2 bases, the J end by 5 bases, with 14 bases between. The germline gives CDR1 SGHDT, CDR2 YYEEEE. CDR3 residues: CASSFGPSDHEQYF. The CDR3 nucleotides read TGTGCCAGCAGCTTCGGCCCAAGCGACCACGAGCAGTACTTC.

The chain recombines TRBV6-5 with TRBJ2-7; D not certain. The CDR3 covers 12 residues. Germline lookup yields CDR1 MNHEY and CDR2 SVGAGI. V was cut by 6 bases and J by 3 bases, with 9 bases left in between. Written as DNA, the CDR3 is TGTGCCAGCAGCCACCCGGGCTACGAGCAGTACTTC. Translating it yields CASSHPGYEQYF.

The chain joins TRBV4-1 to TRBJ2-1, with TRBD1 matching 9 bases. V was clipped by 4 bases and J by 7 bases; unmatched bases: 14. The CDR3 has 17 residues. Germline-derived CDR1 and CDR2 are MGHRA and YSYEKL. The CDR3 loop is CASSPRDRERYRNEQFF. The CDR3 DNA is TGCGCCAGCAGCCCCCGGGACAGGGAGAGATACCGAAATGAGCAGTTCTTC.

The rearrangement joins TRBV6-1 to TRBJ2-1; D uncertain. CDR3 length: 13 residues. With 4 bases removed from V and 5 bases from J, the gap between germline ends came to 9 bases. Germline V CDR1 and CDR2: MNHNS, SASEGT. Here the CDR3 DNA reads TGTGCCAGCAGTGCAAACTACGACAATGAGCAGTTCTTC. This gives the protein CASSANYDNEQFF.

The V and J genes are TRBV5-1 and TRBJ2-2, with 7 positions matching TRBD1. V shed 4 bases and J 4 bases; nucleotides not matched to a gene: 4. Germline loops: CDR1 SGHRS, CDR2 YFSETQ. CDR3 length equals 14 residues. The CDR3 region has the DNA TGCGCCAGCAGCCTGCGACAGGGCACCGGGGAGCTGTTTTTT. Translation gives CASSLRQGTGELFF.

The chain joins TRBV9 to TRBJ2-1, with TRBD2 matching over 8 bases. With V trimmed by 0 bases and J by 9 bases, 5 bases remained unmatched. Germline assignment: CDR1 SGDLS and CDR2 YYNGEE. The CDR3 sequence is 14 residues long. The CDR3 DNA follows: TGTGCCAGCAGCGTAGTCGGGGGGGTGGGTGAGCAGTTCTTC. This translates into CASSVVGGVGEQFF.

The J gene is TRBJ1-2, the V gene TRBV6-1; TRBD1 agrees at 9 bases. The V segment lost 1 base and the J segment 4 bases; nucleotides outside the gene matches: 7. This CDR3 comprises 16 residues. Germline V gene lookup returns CDR1 MNHNS and CDR2 SASEGT. The CDR3: CASSEVSGTGLYGYTF. The CDR3 bases are TGTGCCAGCAGTGAAGTCAGCGGGACAGGGCTCTATGGCTACACCTTC.

The rearrangement links TRBV29-1 to TRBJ2-2; 8 bases fit TRBD1. CDR1 and CDR2 from the germline V gene are SQVTM and ANQGSEA. This CDR3 contains 15 residues. V gave up 7 bases and J gave up 1 base; unmatched junction bases: 8. CDR3 amino acids: CSAGTGTGNTGELFF. CDR3 sequence (DNA): TGCAGCGCGGGAACCGGGACAGGGAACACCGGGGAGCTGTTTTTT.